These 8 T cell receptor beta chains were sequenced from one sample in a study of T cell repertoires in cytomegalovirus infection. The antigens these receptors bind are not known. TCRdb independently ran MiXCR on the reads; one entry per CDR3 protein. The profile shows 200,000 to 250,000 distinct CDR3 sequences, 35% to 40% of them singletons. Sequencing used CD8+ T cells from cultured PBMCs, obtained from culture after CMV antigen stimulation. Receptor source: a human donor in good health (CMV status not recorded). Some clones in this sample may be carry-over from other donors' samples.

This chain links TRBV19 with TRBJ1-1; weak D call: TRBD1 (6 bases). V lost 8 bases to trimming and J lost 5 bases, with 18 bases between them. The V gene's germline CDR1 is LNHDA and CDR2 SQIVND (reference sequence). The CDR3 is 14 residues long. The CDR3 protein is CASPEGTGRTEAFF. The CDR3 nucleotides are TGTGCCAGTCCCGAGGGAACAGGGCGAACTGAAGCTTTCTTT.

The rearrangement uses TRBV28 and TRBJ2-2, with a weak D call TRBD1 (6 bases). Per germline, CDR1 MDHEN and CDR2 SYDVKM. The CDR3 covers 19 residues. The V gene lost 4 bases and the J gene lost 5 bases, with 26 bases spanning the gap. The CDR3 DNA is TGTGCCAGCAGTTCCCCAGGGGAGAAGGTGACGCCCGATACCGGGGAGCTGTTTTTT. This gives the protein CASSSPGEKVTPDTGELFF.

This rearrangement joins TRBV13 to TRBJ2-1; D ambiguous. V was cut by 4 bases and J by 8 bases, with 12 bases left in between. The CDR3 is made up of 13 amino acids. CDR1 is PRHDT and CDR2 is FYEKMQ in the germline V gene (reference sequence). CDR3 amino acids: CASSSVQTDEQFF. In DNA form, the CDR3 reads TGTGCCAGCAGCTCTGTGCAAACGGATGAGCAGTTCTTC.

The V and J genes are TRBV7-9 and TRBJ1-1, with D possibly matching TRBD1 (5 bases). The CDR3 contains 15 residues. Germline loops: CDR1 SEHNR, CDR2 FQNEAQ (reference sequence). The ends were cut back, 5 bases at V and 6 bases at J, with 19 bases in the middle. In DNA form, the CDR3 reads TGTGCCAGCAGCGGAGGGGACCTGAACATTGCTGAAGCTTTCTTT. This gives the protein CASSGGDLNIAEAFF. The full variable domain, its missing parts supplied by reference TRBV7-9 and TRBJ1-1, is DTGVSQNPRHKITKRGQNVTFRCDPISEHNRLYWYRQTLGQGPEFLTYFQNEAQLEKSRLLSDRFSAERPKGSFSTLEIQRTEQGDSAMYLCASSGGDLNIAEAFFGQGTRLTVV.

This clonotype has more than one count but fewer than ten. The V gene is TRBV27, the J gene TRBJ2-1; tentative D call: TRBD2 (6 bases). Trimming removed 6 bases at V and 6 bases at J, with 15 bases between. CDR1 MNHEY and CDR2 SMNVEV come from the germline V gene (reference sequence). CDR3 length: 14 amino acids. DNA for the CDR3: TGTGCCAGCAGCCCCTCGACTAGTTCCAATGAGCAGTTCTTC. Encoded protein: CASSPSTSSNEQFF.

This chain joins TRBV4-1 and TRBJ2-4; tentative D call: TRBD1 (7 bases). This CDR3 contains 16 residues. The germline gives CDR1 MGHRA, CDR2 YSYEKL. V shed 5 bases and J shed 5 bases, with 19 bases lying between them. As DNA, the CDR3 is TGCGCCAGCAGCACAGGGGCCGGGAGAGAGGAAAACATTCAGTACTTC. Amino acids: CASSTGAGREENIQYF.

This clonotype appeared a few times. The genes are TRBV11-2 and TRBJ1-1; D might be TRBD1 (5 bases). The CDR3 has 12 residues. The ends were cut back, 1 base at V and 6 bases at J, with 6 bases in the middle. Germline CDR1 SGHAT, CDR2 FQNNGV. CDR3 sequence: CASSLVGPEAFF. The DNA of the CDR3 is TGTGCCAGCAGCTTAGTGGGGCCTGAAGCTTTCTTT.

This chain links TRBV7-3 with TRBJ2-7, with D possibly being TRBD2 (7 bases). This CDR3 contains 12 residues. V dropped 4 bases and J dropped 6 bases, with 10 bases sitting between them. Germline CDR1 is SGHTA and CDR2 is FQGTGA. CDR3 DNA: TGTGCCAGCAGCTCGGGGGGCGGCGAGCAGTACTTC. The encoded protein is CASSSGGGEQYF.